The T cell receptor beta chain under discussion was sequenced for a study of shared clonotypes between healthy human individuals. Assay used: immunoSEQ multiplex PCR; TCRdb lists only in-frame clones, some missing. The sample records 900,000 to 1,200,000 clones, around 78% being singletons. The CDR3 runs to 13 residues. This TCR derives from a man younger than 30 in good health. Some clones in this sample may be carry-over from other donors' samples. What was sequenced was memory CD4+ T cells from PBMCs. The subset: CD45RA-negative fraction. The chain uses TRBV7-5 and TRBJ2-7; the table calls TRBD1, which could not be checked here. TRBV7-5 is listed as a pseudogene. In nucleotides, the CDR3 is TGTGCCAGAAGCTCCCGCAGGGGGCACGAGCAGTACTTC. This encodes CARSSRRGHEQYF.